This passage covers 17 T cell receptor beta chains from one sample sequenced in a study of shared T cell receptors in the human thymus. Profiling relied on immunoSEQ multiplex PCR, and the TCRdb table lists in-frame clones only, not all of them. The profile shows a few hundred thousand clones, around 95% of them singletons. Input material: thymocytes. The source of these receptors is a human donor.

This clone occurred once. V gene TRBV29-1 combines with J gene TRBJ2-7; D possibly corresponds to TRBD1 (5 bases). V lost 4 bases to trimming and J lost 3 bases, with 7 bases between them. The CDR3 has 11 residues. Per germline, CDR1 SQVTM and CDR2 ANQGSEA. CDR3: CSVAGNYEQYF. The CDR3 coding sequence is TGCAGCGTTGCAGGGAACTACGAGCAGTACTTC.

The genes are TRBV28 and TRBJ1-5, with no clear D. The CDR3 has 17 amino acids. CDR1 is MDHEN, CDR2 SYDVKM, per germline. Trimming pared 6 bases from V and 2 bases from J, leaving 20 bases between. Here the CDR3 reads CASRLPRGAQGNQPQHF. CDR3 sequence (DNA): TGTGCCAGCAGGCTGCCGCGTGGAGCGCAGGGCAATCAGCCCCAGCATTTT.

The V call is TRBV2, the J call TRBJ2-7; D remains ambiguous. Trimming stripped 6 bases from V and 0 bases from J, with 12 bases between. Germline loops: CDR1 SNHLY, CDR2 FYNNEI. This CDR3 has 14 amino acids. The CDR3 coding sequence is TGTGCCAGCAGCTTAGGCCCGAGCTCCTACGAGCAGTACTTC. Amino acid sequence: CASSLGPSSYEQYF. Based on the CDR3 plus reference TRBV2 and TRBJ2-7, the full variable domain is EPEVTQTPSHQVTQMGQEVILRCVPISNHLYFYWYRQILGQKVEFLVSFYNNEISEKSEIFDDQFSVERPDGSNFTLKIRSTKLEDSAMYFCASSLGPSSYEQYFGPGTRLTVT.

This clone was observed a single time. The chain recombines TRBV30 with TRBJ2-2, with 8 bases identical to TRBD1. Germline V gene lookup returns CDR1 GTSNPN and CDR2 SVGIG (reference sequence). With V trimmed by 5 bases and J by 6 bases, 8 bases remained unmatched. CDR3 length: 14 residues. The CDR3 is CAWWLDRESGELFF. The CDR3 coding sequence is TGTGCCTGGTGGTTGGACAGGGAGTCCGGGGAGCTGTTTTTT. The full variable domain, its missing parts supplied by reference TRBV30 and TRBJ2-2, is SQTIHQWPATLVQPVGSPLSLECTVEGTSNPNLYWYRQAAGRGLQLLFYSVGIGQISSEVPQNLSASRPQDRQFILSSKKLLLSDSGFYLCAWWLDRESGELFFGEGSRLTVL.

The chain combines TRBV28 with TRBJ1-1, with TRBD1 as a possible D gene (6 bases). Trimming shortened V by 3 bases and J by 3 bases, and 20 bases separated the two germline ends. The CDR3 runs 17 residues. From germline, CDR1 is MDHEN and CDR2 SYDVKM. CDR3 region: CASSLAPQQGNYTEAFF. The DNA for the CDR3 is TGTGCCAGCAGTTTGGCTCCACAACAGGGTAACTACACTGAAGCTTTCTTT.

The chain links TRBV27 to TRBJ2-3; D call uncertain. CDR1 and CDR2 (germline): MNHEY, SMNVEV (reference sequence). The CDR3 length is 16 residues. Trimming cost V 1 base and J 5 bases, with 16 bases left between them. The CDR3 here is CASSLLVARPVDTQYF. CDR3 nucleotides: TGTGCCAGCAGTTTATTGGTAGCCCGTCCGGTAGATACGCAGTATTTT.

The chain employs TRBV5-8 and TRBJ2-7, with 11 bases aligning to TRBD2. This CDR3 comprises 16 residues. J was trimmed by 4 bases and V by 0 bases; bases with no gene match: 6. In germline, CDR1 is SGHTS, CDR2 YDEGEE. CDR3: CASSLGLAGWVYEQYF. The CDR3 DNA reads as TGTGCCAGCAGCTTGGGACTAGCGGGATGGGTTTACGAGCAGTACTTC. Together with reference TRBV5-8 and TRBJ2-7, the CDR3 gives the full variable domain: EAGVTQSPTHLIKTRGQQATLRCSPISGHTSVYWYQQALGLGLQFLLWYDEGEERNRGNFPPRFSGRQFPNYSSELNVNALELEDSALYLCASSLGLAGWVYEQYFGPGTRLTVT.

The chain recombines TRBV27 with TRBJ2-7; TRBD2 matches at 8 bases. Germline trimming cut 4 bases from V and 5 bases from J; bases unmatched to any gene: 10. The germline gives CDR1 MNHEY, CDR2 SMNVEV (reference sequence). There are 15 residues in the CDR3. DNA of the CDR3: TGTGCCAGCAGTTCAAGGCGGGAGGAGGCTCACGAGCAGTACTTC. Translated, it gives CASSSRREEAHEQYF.

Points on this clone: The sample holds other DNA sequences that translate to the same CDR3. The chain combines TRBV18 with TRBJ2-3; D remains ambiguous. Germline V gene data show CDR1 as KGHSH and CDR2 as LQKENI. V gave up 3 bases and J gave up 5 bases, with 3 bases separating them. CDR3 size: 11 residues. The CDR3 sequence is CASSPRDTQYF. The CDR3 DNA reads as TGTGCCAGCTCACCTAGAGATACGCAGTATTTT.

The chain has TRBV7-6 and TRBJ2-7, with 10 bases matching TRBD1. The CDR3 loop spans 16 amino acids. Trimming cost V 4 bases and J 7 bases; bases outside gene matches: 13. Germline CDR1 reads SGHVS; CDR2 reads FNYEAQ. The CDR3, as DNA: TGTGCCAGCAGCTCCCCCTTGCGGGACAGGGGTGGGGAGCAGTACTTC. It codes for CASSSPLRDRGGEQYF.

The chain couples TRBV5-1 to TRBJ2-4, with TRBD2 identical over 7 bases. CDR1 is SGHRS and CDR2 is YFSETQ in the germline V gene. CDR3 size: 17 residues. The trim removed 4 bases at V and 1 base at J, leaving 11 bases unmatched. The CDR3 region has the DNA TGCGCCAGCAGCCTTAGGGAGGGCTCTGGGGCCAAAAACATTCAGTACTTC. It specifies CASSLREGSGAKNIQYF.

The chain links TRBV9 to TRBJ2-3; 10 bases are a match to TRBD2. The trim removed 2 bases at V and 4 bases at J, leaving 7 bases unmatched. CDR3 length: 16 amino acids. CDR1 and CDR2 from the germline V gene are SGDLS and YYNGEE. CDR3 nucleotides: TGTGCCAGCAGCGTTCCTAGCGGGAGCGGCCCAGATACGCAGTATTTT. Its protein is CASSVPSGSGPDTQYF. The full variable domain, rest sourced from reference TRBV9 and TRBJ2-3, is DSGVTQTPKHLITATGQRVTLRCSPRSGDLSVYWYQQSLDQGLQFLIQYYNGEERAKGNILERFSAQQFPDLHSELNLSSLELGDSALYFCASSVPSGSGPDTQYFGPGTRLTVL.

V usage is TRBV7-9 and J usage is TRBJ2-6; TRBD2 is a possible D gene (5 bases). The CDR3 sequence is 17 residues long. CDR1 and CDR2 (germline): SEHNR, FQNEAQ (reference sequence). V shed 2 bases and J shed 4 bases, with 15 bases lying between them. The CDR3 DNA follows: TGTGCCAGCAGCTTAAAGTTCGGGGTCCCCGGGGCCAACGTCCTGACTTTC. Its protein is CASSLKFGVPGANVLTF. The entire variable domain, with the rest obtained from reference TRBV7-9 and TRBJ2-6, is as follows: DTGVSQNPRHKITKRGQNVTFRCDPISEHNRLYWYRQTLGQGPEFLTYFQNEAQLEKSRLLSDRFSAERPKGSFSTLEIQRTEQGDSAMYLCASSLKFGVPGANVLTFGAGSRLTVL.

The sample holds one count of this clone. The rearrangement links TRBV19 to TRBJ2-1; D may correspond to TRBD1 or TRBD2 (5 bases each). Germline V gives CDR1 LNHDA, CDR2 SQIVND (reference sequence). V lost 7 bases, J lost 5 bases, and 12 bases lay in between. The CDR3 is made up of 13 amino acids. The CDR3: CASTPRGHNEQFF. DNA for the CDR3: TGTGCCAGTACCCCCCGGGGACACAATGAGCAGTTCTTC.

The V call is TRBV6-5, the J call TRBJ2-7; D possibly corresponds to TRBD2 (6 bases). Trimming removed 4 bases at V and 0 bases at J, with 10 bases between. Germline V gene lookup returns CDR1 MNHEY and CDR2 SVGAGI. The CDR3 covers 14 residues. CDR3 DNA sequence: TGTGCCAGCAGTTTAGCGGATCCCTCCTACGAGCAGTACTTC. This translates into CASSLADPSYEQYF.

The CDR3 DNA follows: TGTGCCAGCACTCCGAAGCGGCCGGGGAATGAAAAACTGTTTTTT. Amino acids: CASTPKRPGNEKLFF. This chain uses TRBV6-1 with TRBJ1-4; D uncertain. The CDR3 consists of 15 residues. The V end was cut by 7 bases, the J end by 5 bases, with 17 bases between. CDR1 and CDR2 from the germline V gene are MNHNS and SASEGT.

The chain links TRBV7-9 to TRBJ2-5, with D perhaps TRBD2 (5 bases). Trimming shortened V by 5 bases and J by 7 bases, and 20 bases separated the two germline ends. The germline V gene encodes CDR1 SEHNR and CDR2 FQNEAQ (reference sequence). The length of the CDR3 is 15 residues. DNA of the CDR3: TGTGCCAGCAGCCCTTCTAGAGGGCGGGTGGGGACCCAGTACTTC. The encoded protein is CASSPSRGRVGTQYF.